This is a list of T cell receptor beta chains from one sample in a study of T cells in narcolepsy. The method was immunoSEQ multiplex PCR; TCRdb's version includes in-frame clones alone and lacks a portion of them. The table records approximately 9,400 clones, 60% to 80% of them present only once. Sequenced material: CD45RA- memory CD8+ T cells from PBMCs. These receptors originate from a human donor with narcolepsy. Both conserved end residues are part of each CDR3. A D gene is named only where the DNA matches it firmly. Not all rows give a size; the values are once, few, many and, for expanded clones, a class.

TRBV9	.	.	TRBJ2-7	CASSVGQEGSYEQYF	TGTGCCAGCAGCGTAGGGCAGGAAGGAAGCTACGAGCAGTACTTC
TRBV6-5	.	once	TRBJ2-1	CASQLYNEQFF	TGTGCCAGCCAGTTGTACAATGAGCAGTTCTTC
TRBV7-9	.	.	TRBJ1-4	CASSPNLGPGRLFF	TGTGCCAGCAGCCCCAACTTAGGTCCGGGGCGACTGTTTTTT
TRBV7-3	.	.	TRBJ2-3	CASSLEGAGGEGTDTQYF	TGTGCCAGCAGCTTAGAGGGGGCGGGAGGAGAGGGCACAGATACGCAGTATTTT
TRBV6-5	.	.	TRBJ2-2	CASSYQQGTRELFF	TGTGCCAGCAGTTACCAACAGGGCACCAGGGAGCTGTTTTTT
TRBV28	TRBD1	.	TRBJ2-7	CASSLDRNYEQYF	TGTGCCAGCAGTTTGGACAGGAACTACGAGCAGTACTTC
TRBV6-4	.	.	TRBJ2-7	CASSQDGVGEQYF	TGTGCCAGCAGTCAGGACGGGGTAGGCGAGCAGTACTTC
TRBV7-6	.	medium-sized	TRBJ2-7	CASSPAGTTYEQYF	TGTGCCAGCAGTCCAGCCGGGACAACCTACGAGCAGTACTTC
TRBV27	.	.	TRBJ1-6	CASSLGVPYNSPLHF	TGTGCCAGCAGCCTGGGAGTTCCCTATAATTCACCCCTCCACTTT
TRBV5-6	.	medium-sized	TRBJ1-4	CASSLAERTNEKLFF	TGTGCCAGCAGCTTGGCGGAAAGGACTAATGAAAAACTGTTTTTT
TRBV7-2	TRBD1	.	TRBJ2-7	CASSRGQIYEQYF	TGTGCCAGCAGCCGGGGACAGATCTACGAGCAGTACTTC
TRBV29-1	.	.	TRBJ1-1	CSVAEENTEAFF	TGCAGCGTCGCAGAAGAGAACACTGAAGCTTTCTTT
TRBV7-9	.	.	TRBJ2-3	CASSLAVDTQYF	TGTGCCAGCAGTTTAGCGGTGGATACGCAGTATTTT
TRBV6-5	.	.	TRBJ2-7	CASSYSGGEEQYF	TGTGCCAGCAGTTACTCGGGGGGTGAGGAGCAGTACTTC
TRBV27	.	.	TRBJ2-3	CASSFGGYSTDTQYF	TGTGCCAGCAGTTTTGGGGGGTATAGCACAGATACGCAGTATTTT
TRBV5-6	.	.	TRBJ2-7	CASRPGEGFSSYEQYF	TGTGCCAGCAGGCCGGGAGAGGGATTTAGCTCCTACGAGCAGTACTTC
TRBV4-2	TRBD1	once	TRBJ1-1	CASSPGTAEAFF	TGTGCCAGCAGCCCAGGGACAGCTGAAGCTTTCTTT
TRBV7-9	.	.	TRBJ2-3	CASSLDAATDTQYF	TGTGCCAGCAGCTTAGACGCGGCCACAGATACGCAGTATTTT
TRBV27	.	.	TRBJ2-5	CASSLLDSKETQYF	TGTGCCAGCAGTTTGTTGGACAGCAAAGAGACCCAGTACTTC
TRBV4-3	TRBD2	.	TRBJ2-1	CASSQWTSSNEQFF	TGCGCCAGCAGCCAATGGACTAGCAGCAATGAGCAGTTCTTC
TRBV5-5	.	large	TRBJ1-1	CASSLGGEAFF	TGTGCCAGCAGCTTGGGGGGCGAAGCTTTCTTT
TRBV7-2	.	.	TRBJ1-5	CASSLGAWNQPQHF	TGTGCCAGCAGCTTAGGGGCTTGGAATCAGCCCCAGCATTTT
TRBV4-2	.	.	TRBJ2-3	CASSPQLTESDTQYF	TGTGCCAGCAGCCCACAATTGACAGAGTCGGATACGCAGTATTTT
TRBV10-2	.	.	TRBJ2-1	CASSPDYNEQFF	TGCGCCAGCAGCCCGGACTACAATGAGCAGTTCTTC
TRBV28	.	.	TRBJ1-4	CASSLMTGNEKLFF	TGTGCCAGCAGTCTCATGACTGGGAATGAAAAACTGTTTTTT
TRBV5-6	.	.	TRBJ1-2	CASSFQDQGYTF	TGTGCCAGCAGCTTTCAGGACCAGGGCTACACCTTC
TRBV5-6	.	.	TRBJ2-5	CASSLAYLEETQYF	TGTGCCAGCAGTCTGGCCTATTTGGAAGAGACCCAGTACTTC
TRBV4-3	.	.	TRBJ2-5	CASSQDDGGATTETQYF	TGCGCCAGCAGCCAAGATGATGGGGGGGCCACTACAGAGACCCAGTACTTC
TRBV28	TRBD2	.	TRBJ2-1	CASSLTSGGGYNEQFF	TGTGCCAGCAGTTTAACTAGCGGGGGGGGCTACAATGAGCAGTTCTTC
TRBV28	.	.	TRBJ2-1	CASSLAETAYNEQFF	TGTGCCAGCAGTTTGGCAGAGACCGCCTACAATGAGCAGTTCTTC
TRBV7-9	.	few	TRBJ2-7	CASSFGGTGEQYF	TGTGCCAGCAGCTTCGGGGGTACCGGCGAGCAGTACTTC
TRBV5-1	TRBD2	.	TRBJ2-1	CASSLVASGSYNEQFF	TGCGCCAGCAGCTTGGTAGCTAGCGGTTCCTACAATGAGCAGTTCTTC
TRBV11-1	.	.	TRBJ2-3	CASSLAGAGEALDTQYF	TGTGCCAGCAGCTTAGCGGGGGCGGGGGAGGCCTTAGATACGCAGTATTTT
TRBV11-3	TRBD1	.	TRBJ2-1	CASANRDRIRNEQFF	TGTGCCAGCGCGAACCGGGACAGAATTCGGAATGAGCAGTTCTTC
TRBV7-4	.	few	TRBJ1-5	CASSYHAALRNQPQHF	TGTGCCAGCAGCTATCATGCGGCCCTACGCAATCAGCCCCAGCATTTT
TRBV28	.	few	TRBJ1-2	CASSFMGFVNGYTF	TGTGCCAGCAGTTTCATGGGGTTCGTAAATGGCTACACCTTC
TRBV4-3	TRBD2	.	TRBJ2-3	CASSQETSADTQYF	TGCGCCAGCAGCCAAGAGACTAGCGCAGATACGCAGTATTTT
TRBV6-6	.	.	TRBJ2-4	CASSYSRASGGDIQYF	TGTGCCAGCAGTTACTCGAGGGCCTCAGGGGGGGACATTCAGTACTTC
TRBV5-6	TRBD2	.	TRBJ2-7	CASSLEATSGRPPYEQYF	TGTGCCAGCAGCTTGGAAGCAACTAGCGGGAGACCCCCCTACGAGCAGTACTTC
TRBV7-9	TRBD1	.	TRBJ2-3	CASSLARGQGLADTQYF	TGTGCCAGCAGCTTAGCGCGGGGACAGGGTTTGGCAGATACGCAGTATTTT